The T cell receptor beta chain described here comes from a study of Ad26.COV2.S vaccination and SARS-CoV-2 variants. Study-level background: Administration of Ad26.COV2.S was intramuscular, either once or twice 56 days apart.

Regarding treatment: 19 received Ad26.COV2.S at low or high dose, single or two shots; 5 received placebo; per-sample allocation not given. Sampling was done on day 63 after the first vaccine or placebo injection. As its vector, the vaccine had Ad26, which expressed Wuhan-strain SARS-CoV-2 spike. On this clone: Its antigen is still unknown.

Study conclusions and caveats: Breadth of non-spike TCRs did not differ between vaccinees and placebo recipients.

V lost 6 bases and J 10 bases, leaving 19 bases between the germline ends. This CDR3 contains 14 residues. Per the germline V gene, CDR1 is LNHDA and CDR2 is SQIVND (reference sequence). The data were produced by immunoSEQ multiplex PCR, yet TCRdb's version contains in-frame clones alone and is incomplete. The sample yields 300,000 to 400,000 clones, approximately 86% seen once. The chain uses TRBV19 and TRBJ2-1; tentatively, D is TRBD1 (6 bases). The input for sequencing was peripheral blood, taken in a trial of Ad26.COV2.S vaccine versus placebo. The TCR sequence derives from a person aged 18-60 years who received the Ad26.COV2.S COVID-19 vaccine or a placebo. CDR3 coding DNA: TGTGCCAGTAGGAGGACTGGGACAATCCAGGAGCAGTTCTTC. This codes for CASRRTGTIQEQFF.